Following are 29 T cell receptor beta chains from one sample sequenced in a study of siplizumab effects on memory and regulatory T cells. Some clones are missing from TCRdb's copy, which holds only in-frame ones; the method was immunoSEQ multiplex PCR. The repertoire holds tens of thousands of clones, with 95% as singletons. The sample taken for sequencing was CD8+ T cells sorted from blood. These receptors were taken from a human donor in good health.

The chain couples TRBV10-2 to TRBJ2-1; 8 bases agree with TRBD2. Germline assignment: CDR1 WSHSY and CDR2 SAAADI. The CDR3 is 14 residues long. V was pared by 0 bases and J by 8 bases, with 3 bases of the junction left unmatched. The CDR3 sequence is CASSESGLVHEQFF. CDR3 coding DNA: TGCGCCAGCAGTGAGTCGGGACTAGTTCATGAGCAGTTCTTC.

CDR3 DNA sequence: TGTGCCAGTAGTATGTTTCGGGAAAAACTGTTTTTT. Amino acid sequence: CASSMFREKLFF. The rearrangement links TRBV19 to TRBJ1-4; no definite D call. Per the germline V gene, CDR1 is LNHDA and CDR2 is SQIVND (reference sequence). The CDR3 runs to 12 residues. Trimming shortened V by 3 bases and J by 8 bases, and 7 bases separated the two germline ends.

The chain links TRBV5-1 to TRBJ2-1; 8 bases map to TRBD2. CDR3 size: 16 residues. The trim removed 3 bases at V and 4 bases at J, leaving 9 bases unmatched. Germline V gene sequence: CDR1 SGHRS, CDR2 YFSETQ. For the CDR3, the DNA is TGCGCCAGCAGCTCCCTTAGCGGGAACGCTTACAATGAGCAGTTCTTC. Protein product: CASSSLSGNAYNEQFF. Full variable domain (outside the CDR3, taken from reference TRBV5-1 and TRBJ2-1): KAGVTQTPRYLIKTRGQQVTLSCSPISGHRSVSWYQQTPGQGLQFLFEYFSETQRNKGNFPGRFSGRQFSNSRSEMNVSTLELGDSALYLCASSSLSGNAYNEQFFGPGTRLTVL.

The V call is TRBV27, the J call TRBJ2-5, with TRBD2 as a possible D gene (5 bases). The CDR3 length is 15 residues. Germline V lookup: CDR1 MNHEY, CDR2 SMNVEV (reference sequence). V shed 3 bases and J shed 5 bases, with 16 bases lying between them. The CDR3 sequence: CASSLGFMGVETQYF. CDR3 nucleotide sequence: TGTGCCAGCAGTTTGGGGTTTATGGGAGTTGAGACCCAGTACTTC.

As to this clone: Compared with germline, one end of the junction differs, possibly owing to a read error. The J gene is TRBJ1-4, the V gene TRBV5-6; no firm D call. This CDR3 has 12 amino acids. Germline-derived CDR1 and CDR2 are SGHDT and YYEEEE. The CDR3 region is CASSLGTDFPSF. The CDR3 bases are TGTGCCAGCAGCTTGGGGACCGACTTTCCGTCCTTT.

The chain links TRBV28 to TRBJ2-3; 7 bases are a match to TRBD1. CDR3 length: 15 amino acids. CDR1 is MDHEN and CDR2 is SYDVKM in the germline V gene. Unmatched junction bases numbered 5, after V lost 4 bases and J lost 1 base. The CDR3 nucleotides read TGTGCCAGCAGTTCGAGACAGGGTGGCACAGATACGCAGTATTTT. Protein sequence: CASSSRQGGTDTQYF.

The chain carries TRBV29-1 and TRBJ2-2; D gene uncertain. Germline lookup yields CDR1 SQVTM and CDR2 ANQGSEA. V gave up 7 bases and J gave up 6 bases, with 6 bases separating them. The CDR3 has 10 residues. DNA for the CDR3: TGCAGCGCAAGGTCCGGGGAGCTGTTTTTT. Translated, it gives CSARSGELFF.

The chain recombines TRBV9 with TRBJ1-2; D may be TRBD1 (6 bases). Germline assignment: CDR1 SGDLS and CDR2 YYNGEE. Trimming left V 4 bases short and J 8 bases short, with 21 bases between. The CDR3 loop spans 15 amino acids. This CDR3 is CASSPSPQGIEGYTF. CDR3 coding DNA: TGTGCCAGCAGCCCAAGTCCCCAGGGGATAGAAGGCTACACCTTC.

The chain has TRBV7-8 and TRBJ2-7; D call uncertain. The V end was cut by 2 bases, the J end by 6 bases, with 17 bases between. CDR3 length: 15 residues. The germline V gene has CDR1 SGHVS and CDR2 FQNEAQ. The CDR3 DNA is TGTGCCAGCAGCTTATACGTAGAGATTTTTGGCGAGCAGTACTTC. It codes for CASSLYVEIFGEQYF.

The V and J genes are TRBV25-1 and TRBJ1-5, with D hard to call. The CDR3 sequence is 13 residues long. Germline assignment: CDR1 MGHDK and CDR2 SYGVNS. The V and J ends lost 2 bases and 6 bases respectively, with 8 bases between them. The CDR3 DNA is TGTGCCAGCAGTGAACTGGGGTTTCAGCCCCAGCATTTT. Translating it yields CASSELGFQPQHF. The whole variable domain, filled in from reference TRBV25-1 and TRBJ1-5, reads EADIYQTPRYLVIGTGKKITLECSQTMGHDKMYWYQQDPGMELHLIHYSYGVNSTEKGDLSSESTVSRIRTEHFPLTLESARPSHTSQYLCASSELGFQPQHFGDGTRLSIL.

The V gene is TRBV7-9, the J gene TRBJ2-5; 9 positions agree with TRBD1. Per germline, CDR1 SEHNR and CDR2 FQNEAQ (reference sequence). V lost 2 bases, J lost 5 bases, and 6 bases stayed unmatched. The length of the CDR3 is 15 residues. For the CDR3, the DNA is TGTGCCAGCAGCTTAAGGGACAGGGTGTTGGAGACCCAGTACTTC. Protein: CASSLRDRVLETQYF.

The rearrangement links TRBV7-2 to TRBJ1-5; D unclear. Germline CDR1 reads SGHTA; CDR2 reads FQGNSA. Trimming removed 3 bases from V and 2 bases from J, with 8 bases in between. The CDR3 covers 14 residues. The CDR3 reads CASSFQLRNQPQHF. CDR3 nucleotides: TGTGCCAGCAGCTTCCAATTGCGCAATCAGCCCCAGCATTTT.

The chain links TRBV7-9 to TRBJ2-7, with 7 positions matching TRBD1. Germline V gives CDR1 SEHNR, CDR2 FQNEAQ (reference sequence). The CDR3 covers 16 residues. V lost 6 bases, J lost 0 bases, and 11 bases stayed unmatched. This CDR3 is CASRPVPQGHSYEQYF. The CDR3 DNA is TGTGCCAGCAGACCCGTTCCACAGGGGCACTCCTACGAGCAGTACTTC.

This chain links TRBV29-1 with TRBJ2-7, with 9 bases fitting TRBD2. CDR3 size: 15 residues. From germline, CDR1 is SQVTM and CDR2 ANQGSEA. The V and J ends lost 2 bases and 0 bases, in that order; junction bases with no gene match: 5. The chain's CDR3 is CSVESISGSSYEQYF. CDR3 nucleotides: TGCAGCGTTGAATCTATTAGCGGGAGCTCCTACGAGCAGTACTTC.

The V call is TRBV28, the J call TRBJ1-5; maybe TRBD1 (5 bases). Trimming left V 3 bases short and J 2 bases short, with 11 bases between. The CDR3 is 15 amino acids. CDR1 MDHEN and CDR2 SYDVKM come from the germline V gene. CDR3 protein: CASSFKGLGNQPQHF. DNA for the CDR3: TGTGCCAGCAGTTTTAAGGGGCTTGGCAATCAGCCCCAGCATTTT.

This sequence joins TRBV7-8 and TRBJ2-1; 7 nucleotides match TRBD2. Germline CDR1 reads SGHVS; CDR2 reads FQNEAQ. J was trimmed by 2 bases and V by 5 bases; bases with no gene match: 9. The CDR3 runs 16 residues. The CDR3 protein is CASSRLISGPYNEQFF. CDR3 bases: TGTGCCAGCAGCAGGCTTATTAGCGGGCCCTACAATGAGCAGTTCTTC.

The chain has TRBV11-2 and TRBJ1-1; D is uncertain. The V end was cut by 1 base, the J end by 0 bases, with 9 bases between. The CDR3 covers 15 residues. The germline V gene encodes CDR1 SGHAT and CDR2 FQNNGV. The CDR3 spells CASSLVLPLNTEAFF. DNA of the CDR3: TGTGCCAGCAGCTTAGTCCTCCCCCTGAACACTGAAGCTTTCTTT.

J is TRBJ2-2 and V is TRBV6-5; no definite D call. CDR1 and CDR2 from the germline V gene are MNHEY and SVGAGI. V dropped 2 bases and J dropped 0 bases, with 7 bases sitting between them. This CDR3 has 15 residues. CDR3 DNA: TGTGCCAGCAGTTACGCACTTTCGAACACCGGGGAGCTGTTTTTT. Its protein product is CASSYALSNTGELFF.

The sample holds one count of this clone. The V call is TRBV4-1, the J call TRBJ2-7; TRBD1 is a possible D gene (5 bases). This CDR3 region has 14 residues. In germline, CDR1 is MGHRA, CDR2 YSYEKL. The V end lost 0 bases, the J end lost 7 bases, and 13 bases lay between the germline ends. CDR3 protein: CASSQDPQGREQYF. CDR3 nucleotides: TGCGCCAGCAGCCAAGATCCTCAGGGCCGGGAGCAGTACTTC.

The chain recombines TRBV9 with TRBJ1-2; D is perhaps TRBD1 (5 bases). The CDR3 is 14 amino acids. The V end lost 3 bases, the J end lost 5 bases, and 14 bases lay between the germline ends. Germline values: CDR1 SGDLS, CDR2 YYNGEE. In DNA, the CDR3 is TGTGCCAGCAGCGCTTTTGGGACGGAGTATGGCTACACCTTC. It translates to CASSAFGTEYGYTF.

The rearrangement links TRBV7-9 to TRBJ2-7; a weak D match, TRBD1 (6 bases). The CDR3 spans 15 residues. V lost 4 bases, J lost 2 bases, and 15 bases lay in between. The germline gives CDR1 SEHNR, CDR2 FQNEAQ (reference sequence). CDR3 nucleotides: TGTGCCAGCAGCTCGGACAGTCAAATCCCCTACGAGCAGTACTTC. Translation: CASSSDSQIPYEQYF.

This clone was observed a single time. V is TRBV7-9 and J is TRBJ2-5; 8 positions agree with TRBD1. Trimming removed 6 bases from V and 3 bases from J; junction bases left unmatched: 6. The CDR3 sequence is 14 residues long. Germline V gives CDR1 SEHNR, CDR2 FQNEAQ (reference sequence). CDR3 bases: TGTGCCAGCAGTTCAACAGGGGGAGAAGAGACCCAGTACTTC. This encodes CASSSTGGEETQYF.

The genes are TRBV28 and TRBJ2-2; 8 nucleotides match TRBD1. CDR3 length: 17 residues. V lost 5 bases to trimming and J lost 6 bases; unmatched junction nucleotides: 14. Germline assignment: CDR1 MDHEN and CDR2 SYDVKM. CDR3 in DNA: TGTGCCAGCAGTCCTGTCGGGGGATCGACAGGGGCCGGGGAGCTGTTTTTT. It codes for CASSPVGGSTGAGELFF.

This chain connects TRBV19 to TRBJ2-5; 8 positions match TRBD1. Germline V gene sequence: CDR1 LNHDA, CDR2 SQIVND (reference sequence). V was clipped by 6 bases and J by 1 base; unmatched bases: 13. CDR3 length: 17 amino acids. In DNA, the CDR3 is TGTGCCAGTAGCGCAGGACAGGGATTTGAGATCCAAGAGACCCAGTACTTC. Its protein is CASSAGQGFEIQETQYF.

This chain joins TRBV4-1 and TRBJ2-1; D is possibly TRBD2 (5 bases). Germline values: CDR1 MGHRA, CDR2 YSYEKL. The CDR3 extends over 16 amino acids. The V and J ends lost 2 bases and 6 bases respectively, with 17 bases between them. The CDR3 spells CASSQFGAVGVNEQFF. In nucleotides, the CDR3 is TGCGCCAGCAGCCAATTCGGAGCGGTCGGGGTCAATGAGCAGTTCTTC.

The chain uses TRBV10-3 and TRBJ2-3, with 14 bases lining up with TRBD2. V dropped 8 bases and J dropped 6; count of bases not matched to a gene: 7. The CDR3 has 15 residues. CDR1 is ENHRY and CDR2 is SYGVKD in the germline V gene. The CDR3 nucleotides read TGTGCCATCCTGCATGGACTAGCGGGAGGTGATACGCAGTATTTT. This gives the protein CAILHGLAGGDTQYF.

A single count supports this clone. This rearrangement joins TRBV2 to TRBJ1-1; D is unresolved. Trimming removed 7 bases from V and 3 bases from J, with 12 bases in between. The length of the CDR3 is 13 residues. Germline CDR1 and CDR2: SNHLY and FYNNEI. This chain's CDR3 is CASKGILYTEAFF. CDR3 bases: TGTGCCAGCAAAGGGATTTTGTACACTGAAGCTTTCTTT. Full variable domain (missing parts from reference TRBV2 and TRBJ1-1): EPEVTQTPSHQVTQMGQEVILRCVPISNHLYFYWYRQILGQKVEFLVSFYNNEISEKSEIFDDQFSVERPDGSNFTLKIRSTKLEDSAMYFCASKGILYTEAFFGQGTRLTVV.

The gene calls are TRBV27 and TRBJ2-7; TRBD2 agrees at 10 bases. J gave up 3 bases and V 5 bases, and 7 bases lay outside the gene matches. Germline-derived CDR1 and CDR2 are MNHEY and SMNVEV (reference sequence). The CDR3 consists of 15 residues. DNA of the CDR3: TGTGCCAGCAGTCTAGCTAGCGGGAGCCTCTACGAGCAGTACTTC. It yields the protein CASSLASGSLYEQYF.

The rearrangement links TRBV5-8 to TRBJ2-7; 10 bases are a match to TRBD1. V dropped 4 bases and J dropped 4; count of bases not matched to a gene: 5. There are 14 residues in the CDR3. In germline, CDR1 is SGHTS, CDR2 YDEGEE. Written as DNA, the CDR3 is TGTGCCAGCAGCCCCGGGACAGGGGATTACGAGCAGTACTTC. Translation gives CASSPGTGDYEQYF.